This TCR beta chain was sequenced in a study of T-cell reconstitution after alpha-beta-depleted transplantation in children. General observations from the study: By about two months after transplant, alpha-beta T cells reportedly arose from several hundred graft clones that had expanded. Certain patients had high TCRbeta diversity at day 60, and it came from recipient T cells and thymic progenitors that survived.

Using unique molecular identifiers, the investigators prepared the TCRbeta library. TCRdb re-called the PCR reads through MiXCR, storing one row per CDR3 protein. The data hold about 110,000 distinct CDR3 sequences, with 5% to 7% observed a single time. This CDR3 has 13 residues. Trimming took off 6 bases at V and 4 bases at J, with 11 bases between the two ends. This clonotype was observed at least ten times. The antigen remains undetermined. This clonotype was sampled from a male patient under 10 years old who had a stem cell transplant for acute lymphoblastic leukemia, so the T cells may come from the graft donor. The source material was PBMCs, mostly from graft donor cells, sampled 360 days after TCRalphabeta/CD19-depleted stem cell transplant. J is TRBJ2-3 and V is TRBV12-3 or TRBV12-4, with unresolved D. CDR3 in DNA: TGTGCCAGCAGCCATGGAAGGGCAGATACGCAGTATTTT. This gives the protein CASSHGRADTQYF.